This T cell receptor beta chain is drawn from a study of CD8 T cells in ankylosing spondylitis. Whole-study results and caveats: The authors reported significant enrichment of disease-linked clones in matched ankylosing spondylitis synovial fluid. Some motif variants were previously reported in reactive arthritis synovial fluid and blood. Disease-linked clones were CD8+ and relatively rare in peripheral blood. For ankylosing spondylitis blood, a TCR beta motif of several highly homologous variants appeared characteristic.

Making the TCR beta libraries involved quantitative 5'-RACE with molecular barcodes. Each CDR3 protein is one row after TCRdb ran MiXCR on the 5' RACE reads. In the table there are about 400,000 distinct CDR3 sequences, approximately 20% of which are singletons. On this clonotype itself: What it binds is not known.

The TCR was taken from a male donor with ankylosing spondylitis. Sequenced sample: blood, either unsorted or a sorted T cell fraction (not recorded which).

The CDR3 coding sequence is TGCGCCAGCAGCGGAATGGACGGGACTAGCCCCTACAATGAGCAGTTCTTC. Translating it yields CASSGMDGTSPYNEQFF. This chain links TRBV5-1 with TRBJ2-1; 9 bases agree with TRBD2. Per the germline V gene, CDR1 is SGHRS and CDR2 is YFSETQ. Trimming took 4 bases from V and 2 from J; bases not matched to a gene: 10. This CDR3 has 17 residues.